This TCR beta chain originates from a study of T-cell memory formation after mild COVID-19. Study-level findings and limits: Day 15 to 85 contractors were CD4/CD8 balanced; later expanders leaned CD4+. Of the contracting clones, CD4+ ones lay mainly in CM and EM, and CD8+ ones in EMRA.

Concerning this clonotype: The antigen is not known.

Constant-segment primers and 5'RACE yielded cDNA libraries for TCR alpha and TCR beta, each carrying sample barcodes and UMIs. TCRdb itself ran the 5' RACE reads through MiXCR, one entry per CDR3 protein. The table records roughly 250,000 distinct CDR3 sequences, 16% of them present only once. This CDR3 region has 13 residues. Germline V lookup: CDR1 SGHRS, CDR2 YFSETQ. V shed 4 bases and J 3 bases; nucleotides not matched to a gene: 3. The origin of this receptor is a man between 18 and 29 years old who had mild COVID-19 (a few samples of this study predate the infection). Cell type and time point are not known. The V call is TRBV5-1, the J call TRBJ2-5, with TRBD2 matching over 7 bases. Material for sequencing was PBMCs or a T cell subset sorted from them (not recorded which). The CDR3, as DNA: TGCGCCAGCAGCGTTCGGGGGGAAGAGACCCAGTACTTC. As protein: CASSVRGEETQYF.